These 3 T cell receptor beta chains came from one sample sequenced in a study of cytomegalovirus exposure and HLA in healthy donors. In the PCR, 60 Vbeta and 13 Jbeta primers were used. Measured with immunoSEQ multiplex PCR; TCRdb has only the in-frame clones, and not every one. The sample includes 150,000 to 200,000 clones, around four fifths of them seen just once. Sequenced: PBMCs. These receptors were collected from a female donor in good health and CMV-seronegative.

The chain recombines TRBV6-5 with TRBJ2-3; a weak D match, TRBD2 (5 bases). Trimming cost V 5 bases and J 6 bases, with 18 bases left between them. CDR3 length: 15 amino acids. The germline gives CDR1 MNHEY, CDR2 SVGAGI. CDR3 DNA: TGTGCCAGCAGTCCGGCGGGCCCTACGGCGGATACGCAGTATTTT. Its protein product is CASSPAGPTADTQYF.

The chain couples TRBV6-4 to TRBJ1-2; perhaps TRBD1 as D (5 bases). Germline CDR1 reads MRHNA; CDR2 reads SNTAGT. This CDR3 has 13 amino acids. Trimming shortened V by 5 bases and J by 4 bases, and 11 bases separated the two germline ends. The CDR3 here is CASSQTGSYGYTF. The CDR3 bases are TGTGCCAGCAGTCAAACAGGTAGCTATGGCTACACCTTC.

This chain links TRBV12-2 with TRBJ1-3; TRBD1, the table's D call, was not compared with the DNA. TRBV12-2 is given as a pseudogene. CDR3 length equals 15 residues. The CDR3 is CASRLPRQSGNTIYF. The CDR3 coding sequence is TGTGCAAGTCGCTTACCCCGCCAGTCTGGAAACACCATATATTTT.